The rows below give T cell receptor beta chains drawn from one sample of a study of cytomegalovirus exposure and HLA in healthy donors. Produced via immunoSEQ multiplex PCR; TCRdb's table is partial and in-frame only. The sample includes 85,000 to 100,000 clones, approximately 84% seen only once; the top ten take about 1.2%. Specimen: PBMCs. The receptor source for this set is a girl aged 2 to 9 in good health and CMV-seropositive. Each CDR3 is given with its conserved first and last residue. D genes are given only for firm matches. Only part of the rows carry a size: once, few, many, or a class if the clone is expanded.

clone size | J gene | D gene | V gene | CDR3 protein | CDR3 DNA
NA | TRBJ2-3 | TRBD2 | TRBV28 | CASSFTSGVDTQYF | TGTGCCAGCAGTTTTACTAGCGGGGTGGATACGCAGTATTTT
once | TRBJ2-5 | TRBD1 | TRBV5-8 | CASSLSVGQGGETQYF | TGTGCCAGCAGCTTGAGTGTGGGACAGGGTGGCGAGACCCAGTACTTC
NA | TRBJ1-1 | NA | TRBV29-1 | CSNSRGMDTEAFF | TGCAGTAACTCCCGGGGAATGGACACTGAAGCTTTCTTT
NA | TRBJ2-7 | NA | TRBV19 | CASSDRQAYEQYF | TGTGCCAGTAGTGATCGACAGGCCTACGAGCAGTACTTC
NA | TRBJ1-5 | NA | TRBV25-1 | CASSESGLVQPQHF | TGTGCCAGCAGTGAATCGGGTCTGGTACAGCCCCAGCATTTT
NA | TRBJ2-7 | TRBD1 | TRBV4-3 | CASSQASGGSYEQYF | TGCGCCAGCAGCCAAGCCTCAGGGGGCTCCTACGAGCAGTACTTC
NA | TRBJ2-5 | NA | TRBV30 | CAWSVGVTETQYF | TGTGCCTGGAGTGTCGGGGTAACGGAGACCCAGTACTTC
NA | TRBJ1-5 | NA | TRBV15 | CATRVAGGGNQPQHF | TGTGCCACCCGAGTAGCGGGCGGGGGCAATCAGCCCCAGCATTTT
NA | TRBJ2-7 | NA | TRBV10-3 | CATTGSLHEQYF | TGTGCCACTACGGGGTCCCTCCACGAGCAGTACTTC
NA | TRBJ1-1 | NA | TRBV21-1 | CASGSAGTQDEAFF | TGTGCCAGCGGTTCCGCTGGGACACAGGATGAAGCTTTCTTT
NA | TRBJ2-3 | TRBD2 | TRBV5-8 | CASSLSSGRSTDTQYF | TGTGCCAGCAGCTTGAGTAGCGGGAGAAGCACAGATACGCAGTATTTT
NA | TRBJ2-7 | NA | TRBV5-1 | CASSLEGSSYEQYF | TGCGCCAGCAGCTTGGAAGGGAGCTCCTACGAGCAGTACTTC
NA | TRBJ2-2 | TRBD1 | TRBV28 | CASSNLGQGGTGELFF | TGTGCCAGCAGTAACCTCGGACAGGGGGGAACCGGGGAGCTGTTTTTT
few | TRBJ2-1 | NA | TRBV19 | CASSRDFTSNEQFF | TGTGCCAGTAGCAGGGACTTCACTTCAAATGAGCAGTTCTTC
few | TRBJ1-3 | NA | TRBV5-1 | CASSLEGVHTIYF | TGCGCCAGCAGCTTGGAGGGGGTTCACACCATATATTTT
NA | TRBJ2-2 | NA | TRBV7-9 | CASSLTYRTENTGELFF | TGTGCCAGCAGCTTAACTTATCGGACAGAGAACACCGGGGAGCTGTTTTTT
NA | TRBJ2-3 | TRBD2 | TRBV6-1 | CASSEALLAGGTDTQYF | TGTGCCAGCAGTGAAGCCCTCCTAGCGGGTGGCACAGATACGCAGTATTTT
NA | TRBJ2-5 | TRBD2 | TRBV28 | CASSSQKRDLQETQYF | TGTGCCAGCAGTTCCCAGAAGCGGGACCTCCAAGAGACCCAGTACTTC
NA | TRBJ2-6 | NA | TRBV6-5 | CASSSATGANVLTF | TGTGCCAGCAGTTCAGCGACTGGGGCCAACGTCCTGACTTTC
NA | TRBJ1-2 | NA | TRBV30 | CAWSVRVQGYGYTF | TGTGCCTGGAGTGTCAGGGTCCAAGGGTATGGCTACACCTTC
NA | TRBJ2-7 | TRBD2 | TRBV7-2 | CASSFETSGSEQYF | TGTGCCAGCAGCTTTGAGACTAGCGGGAGCGAGCAGTACTTC
NA | TRBJ1-1 | NA | TRBV19 | CASSIAGGDTEAFF | TGTGCCAGTAGTATCGCGGGGGGAGACACTGAAGCTTTCTTT
NA | TRBJ1-2 | NA | TRBV4-2 | CASSQQNYGYTF | TGTGCCAGCAGCCAGCAGAACTATGGCTACACCTTC
NA | TRBJ1-5 | NA | TRBV7-9 | CASSLGANSNQPQHF | TGTGCCAGCAGCCTAGGAGCAAACAGCAATCAGCCCCAGCATTTT
NA | TRBJ1-1 | NA | TRBV30 | CAWSYSGGRAEAFF | TGTGCCTGGAGCTACAGCGGTGGGAGGGCTGAAGCTTTCTTT
NA | TRBJ1-2 | NA | TRBV28 | CASSYPGGGSGYTF | TGTGCCAGCAGTTACCCCGGGGGGGGTTCTGGCTACACCTTC
NA | TRBJ2-1 | NA | TRBV10-1 | CASKGGLYNEQFF | TGCGCCAGCAAGGGCGGGCTCTACAATGAGCAGTTCTTC
NA | TRBJ1-5 | NA | TRBV6-6 | CASSPGPQPQHF | TGTGCCAGCAGTCCGGGTCCTCAGCCCCAGCATTTT
once | TRBJ1-4 | TRBD1 | TRBV6-5 | CASSYSTGTGSEKLFF | TGTGCCAGCAGTTACTCGACCGGGACAGGGAGTGAAAAACTGTTTTTT
NA | TRBJ2-1 | TRBD2 | TRBV14 | CASSPTSGRNSEQFF | TGTGCCAGCAGCCCAACTAGCGGGAGAAACAGTGAGCAGTTCTTC
NA | TRBJ2-3 | NA | TRBV30 | CAWGRLASSHDTQYF | TGTGCCTGGGGAAGGCTAGCTTCTTCACATGATACGCAGTATTTT
NA | TRBJ2-7 | TRBD2 | TRBV7-9 | CASSSRGVSEQYF | TGTGCCAGCAGCTCCCGGGGGGTTTCTGAGCAGTACTTC
NA | TRBJ2-3 | NA | TRBV29-1 | CSVVRGTDTQYF | TGCAGCGTTGTCAGGGGAACAGATACGCAGTATTTT
NA | TRBJ2-1 | TRBD2 | TRBV5-4 | CASSSQRELHEQFF | TGTGCCAGCAGCTCACAGCGGGAGCTCCATGAGCAGTTCTTC
few | TRBJ1-4 | NA | TRBV2 | CASTEPPGVHEKLFF | TGTGCCAGCACCGAACCGCCAGGGGTACATGAAAAACTGTTTTTT
few | TRBJ1-5 | NA | TRBV6-6 | CASSTDRIGHYQPQHF | TGTGCCAGCAGTACAGACAGGATAGGGCACTATCAGCCCCAGCATTTT
NA | TRBJ2-7 | NA | TRBV13 | CASSPGVGSYEQYF | TGTGCCAGCAGCCCCGGGGTTGGGTCCTACGAGCAGTACTTC
NA | TRBJ2-7 | NA | TRBV6-1 | CASSEGQGFAYEQYF | TGTGCCAGCAGTGAGGGCCAGGGATTTGCCTACGAGCAGTACTTC